These 3 T cell receptor beta chains came from one sample sequenced in a study of shared T cell receptors in the human thymus. Clones were read by immunoSEQ multiplex PCR, and TCRdb kept only the in-frame ones, dropping some. The sample holds fewer than 700,000 clones; more than 75% are singletons and the top ten take over 0.008%. In addition, the sample was reused for a study of human thymus T cells.

The specimen sequenced was thymocytes. The receptors stem from a boy under two years old with a congenital heart defect.

This clone was observed a single time. J is TRBJ2-3 and V is TRBV10-2, with 13 nucleotides matching TRBD2. The CDR3 sequence is 18 residues long. CDR1 and CDR2 (germline): WSHSY, SAAADI. J gave up 1 base and V 6 bases, and 10 bases lay outside the gene matches. CDR3 loop: CASRKTSGRRAGTDTQYF. The CDR3 DNA is TGCGCCAGCAGAAAGACTAGCGGGAGGAGGGCTGGCACAGATACGCAGTATTTT.

The chain couples TRBV10-1 to TRBJ2-2, with TRBD2 matching over 10 bases. V gave up 9 bases and J gave up 5 bases; unmatched junction bases: 6. Germline loops: CDR1 WNHNN, CDR2 SYGVQD (reference sequence). This CDR3 spans 14 amino acids. The CDR3 reads CASKREGPTGELFF. DNA for the CDR3: TGCGCCAGTAAGCGGGAGGGCCCAACCGGGGAGCTGTTTTTT.

This rearrangement joins TRBV5-4 to TRBJ2-3, with D possibly matching TRBD1 (5 bases). CDR3 length equals 11 residues. Germline V CDR1 and CDR2: SGHNT, YYREEE (reference sequence). Trimming took off 7 bases at V and 2 bases at J, with 5 bases between the two ends. The DNA of the CDR3 is TGTGCCAGCGGACACACAGATACGCAGTATTTT. It encodes CASGHTDTQYF.